The 18 T cell receptor beta chains presented below share a single source sample, sequenced in a study of long-term antiretroviral therapy in people with HIV. Sequencing used immunoSEQ v3.0 at survey level. Profiled with immunoSEQ multiplex PCR; TCRdb holds only in-frame clones, not every one. The profile shows about 23,000 clones, about 88% of them singletons. This specimen consisted of unsorted PBMCs, obtained 0.6 years after starting antiretroviral therapy. The receptors originated from a man in his fifties or sixties with HIV.

V and J are TRBV18 and TRBJ1-1; possible D gene TRBD1, 6 bases. V was clipped by 5 bases and J by 2 bases, with 18 bases between them. Germline V gene sequence: CDR1 KGHSH, CDR2 LQKENI. The CDR3 is 16 amino acids. In DNA, the CDR3 is TGTGCCAGCTCAGCATCAATGCGGGACATAAACACTGAAGCTTTCTTT. The encoded protein is CASSASMRDINTEAFF.

The sample holds one count of this clone. The chain is built from TRBV5-6 and TRBJ2-3; D is unresolved. V was clipped by 3 bases and J by 2 bases, with 7 bases between them. Germline CDR1 reads SGHDT; CDR2 reads YYEEEE. This CDR3 contains 13 residues. The CDR3 here is CASSSGSTDTQYF. Here the CDR3 DNA reads TGTGCCAGCAGCTCGGGCTCCACAGATACGCAGTATTTT.

The gene calls are TRBV6-5 and TRBJ2-7; maybe TRBD2 (6 bases). Germline lookup yields CDR1 MNHEY and CDR2 SVGAGI. CDR3 size: 15 residues. Trimming cost V 7 bases and J 0 bases, with 16 bases left between them. Written as DNA, the CDR3 is TGTGCCAGCAAGGAGGGCAGTAGTCCCTCCTACGAGCAGTACTTC. It codes for CASKEGSSPSYEQYF.

V and J are TRBV7-3 and TRBJ2-3, with D maybe TRBD1 (6 bases). CDR1 SGHTA and CDR2 FQGTGA come from the germline V gene. V was pared by 5 bases and J by 2 bases, with 14 bases between. The CDR3 length is 15 residues. This chain's CDR3 is CASSPRQASTDTQYF. Here the CDR3 DNA reads TGTGCCAGCAGCCCGAGACAGGCGTCCACAGATACGCAGTATTTT.

This sequence joins TRBV7-2 and TRBJ2-1; the D gene is possibly TRBD1 (6 bases). The V and J ends lost 4 bases and 1 base respectively, with 11 bases between them. This CDR3 has 15 amino acids. The germline CDR1 and CDR2 sequences are SGHTA and FQGNSA. The CDR3: CASSSWTDSYNEQFF. As DNA, the CDR3 is TGTGCCAGCAGCTCGTGGACAGATTCCTACAATGAGCAGTTCTTC.

CDR3 in DNA: TGTGCCAGTAGTAGGTCAAGGATCTCCTACGAGCAGTACTTC. As protein: CASSRSRISYEQYF. The chain employs TRBV19 and TRBJ2-7; D is unresolved. The germline CDR1 and CDR2 sequences are LNHDA and SQIVND (reference sequence). Between the trimmed V and J ends, which lost 4 bases and 0 bases, there was a span of 10 bases. This CDR3 contains 14 residues.

The chain has TRBV11-2 and TRBJ1-4, with D perhaps matching TRBD1 (6 bases). The length of the CDR3 is 13 residues. Trimming removed 7 bases from V and 4 bases from J, with 10 bases in between. The germline V gene encodes CDR1 SGHAT and CDR2 FQNNGV. The CDR3 DNA is TGTGCCAGCACGGACAGTTATAATGAAAAACTGTTTTTT. It yields the protein CASTDSYNEKLFF.

The chain couples TRBV5-8 to TRBJ1-5, with D maybe TRBD1 (5 bases). V was shortened by 2 bases and J by 12 bases, with 21 bases between the two germline ends. The CDR3 sequence is 15 residues long. CDR1 is SGHTS, CDR2 YDEGEE, per germline. Written as DNA, the CDR3 is TGTGCCAGCAGCTTAATCCTGTCCAAGGTAGGACACCAGCATTTT. Translating it yields CASSLILSKVGHQHF.

The chain joins TRBV10-3 to TRBJ2-2; 8 nucleotides align to TRBD2. Germline CDR1 is ENHRY and CDR2 is SYGVKD. CDR3 size: 14 residues. The ends lost 2 bases at V and 6 bases at J; junction bases unmatched: 2. CDR3 region: CAISEPGGAGELFF. Written as DNA, the CDR3 is TGTGCCATCAGTGAGCCCGGGGGGGCCGGGGAGCTGTTTTTT.

The chain joins TRBV5-4 to TRBJ2-1; TRBD1 matches at 8 bases. V was clipped by 3 bases and J by 0 bases; unmatched bases: 5. CDR1 SGHNT and CDR2 YYREEE come from the germline V gene (reference sequence). This CDR3 has 16 amino acids. As DNA, the CDR3 is TGTGCCAGCAGCTCCCGGACAGGGAGCTCCTACAATGAGCAGTTCTTC. This codes for CASSSRTGSSYNEQFF. Complete variable domain (other parts from reference TRBV5-4 and TRBJ2-1): ETGVTQSPTHLIKTRGQQVTLRCSSQSGHNTVSWYQQALGQGPQFIFQYYREEENGRGNFPPRFSGLQFPNYSSELNVNALELDDSALYLCASSSRTGSSYNEQFFGPGTRLTVL.

The genes are TRBV4-1 and TRBJ2-7; TRBD1 matches 9 bases. From germline, CDR1 is MGHRA and CDR2 YSYEKL. The CDR3 covers 13 residues. Trimming removed 6 bases from V and 3 bases from J; junction bases left unmatched: 3. CDR3 nucleotides: TGCGCCAGCAGGGGGACAGGGATCTACGAGCAGTACTTC. Protein product: CASRGTGIYEQYF.

The V gene is TRBV25-1, the J gene TRBJ2-7; weak D call: TRBD1 (7 bases). This CDR3 has 13 amino acids. Germline-derived CDR1 and CDR2 are MGHDK and SYGVNS. Trimming shortened V by 3 bases and J by 2 bases, and 8 bases separated the two germline ends. The CDR3 here is CASSDRGAYEQYF. The CDR3 DNA reads TGTGCCAGCAGTGACAGGGGGGCCTACGAGCAGTACTTC.

Written as DNA, the CDR3 is TGTGCCAGCAGTACTAACAGGGGGTGGAACACCGGGGAGCTGTTTTTT. Translated, it gives CASSTNRGWNTGELFF. V is TRBV25-1 and J is TRBJ2-2; 8 nucleotides align to TRBD1. Losses at the gene ends were 5 bases for V and 1 base for J; bases not matched to a gene: 6. CDR3 length equals 16 residues. Germline CDR1 reads MGHDK; CDR2 reads SYGVNS.

V usage is TRBV18 and J usage is TRBJ1-2; tentatively, D is TRBD1 (6 bases). This CDR3 has 14 residues. V lost 4 bases to trimming and J lost 6 bases, with 15 bases between them. Germline CDR1 is KGHSH and CDR2 is LQKENI. The DNA for the CDR3 is TGTGCCAGCTCACAAAGTACAGGACAGAATGGCTACACCTTC. Translated: CASSQSTGQNGYTF.

The rearrangement joins TRBV7-2 to TRBJ2-4; unclear D gene. Trimming pared 1 base from V and 6 bases from J, leaving 10 bases between. Per the germline V gene, CDR1 is SGHTA and CDR2 is FQGNSA. The CDR3 contains 14 residues. Here the CDR3 reads CASSLGSLGNIQYF. As DNA, the CDR3 is TGTGCCAGCAGCTTAGGTAGTCTGGGAAACATTCAGTACTTC. Based on the CDR3 plus reference TRBV7-2 and TRBJ2-4, the full variable domain is GAGVSQSPSNKVTEKGKDVELRCDPISGHTALYWYRQSLGQGLEFLIYFQGNSAPDKSGLPSDRFSAERTGGSVSTLTIQRTQQEDSAVYLCASSLGSLGNIQYFGAGTRLSVL.

The chain uses TRBV30 and TRBJ2-7, with D perhaps assigned TRBD1 or TRBD2 (5 bases each). The ends were cut back, 3 bases at V and 9 bases at J, with 12 bases in the middle. Germline V gene sequence: CDR1 GTSNPN, CDR2 SVGIG (reference sequence). The CDR3 consists of 11 residues. Written as DNA, the CDR3 is TGTGCCTGGAGCCCCATGGGGGTGCAGTACTTC. Its translation: CAWSPMGVQYF.

The chain carries TRBV6-4 and TRBJ2-3; 11 bases agree with TRBD2. CDR3 length: 15 residues. The germline CDR1 and CDR2 sequences are MRHNA and SNTAGT. Trimming at V came to 8 bases and at J to 2 bases, leaving 6 bases not matched to a gene. Written as DNA, the CDR3 is TGTGCCAGCCGGAGACTAGCGGGGAACACAGATACGCAGTATTTT. As protein: CASRRLAGNTDTQYF.

The rearrangement links TRBV5-1 to TRBJ2-1, with TRBD1 matching 7 bases. The CDR3 is 16 amino acids. Germline V gene lookup returns CDR1 SGHRS and CDR2 YFSETQ. Unmatched junction bases numbered 8, after V lost 0 bases and J lost 5 bases. CDR3 nucleotide sequence: TGCGCCAGCAGCTTGGCAGGGGGTCAGACCAACAATGAGCAGTTCTTC. Translated: CASSLAGGQTNNEQFF.